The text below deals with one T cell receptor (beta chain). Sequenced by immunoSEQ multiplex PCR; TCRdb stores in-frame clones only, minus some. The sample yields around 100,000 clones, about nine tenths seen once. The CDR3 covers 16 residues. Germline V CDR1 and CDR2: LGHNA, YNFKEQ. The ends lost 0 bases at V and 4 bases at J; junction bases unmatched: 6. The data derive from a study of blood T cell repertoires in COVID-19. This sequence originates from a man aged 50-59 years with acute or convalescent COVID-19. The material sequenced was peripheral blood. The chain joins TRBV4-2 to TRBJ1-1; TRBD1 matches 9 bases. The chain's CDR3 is CASSQDGDRAGTEAFF. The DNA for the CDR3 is TGTGCCAGCAGCCAAGACGGGGACAGGGCGGGCACTGAAGCTTTCTTT.